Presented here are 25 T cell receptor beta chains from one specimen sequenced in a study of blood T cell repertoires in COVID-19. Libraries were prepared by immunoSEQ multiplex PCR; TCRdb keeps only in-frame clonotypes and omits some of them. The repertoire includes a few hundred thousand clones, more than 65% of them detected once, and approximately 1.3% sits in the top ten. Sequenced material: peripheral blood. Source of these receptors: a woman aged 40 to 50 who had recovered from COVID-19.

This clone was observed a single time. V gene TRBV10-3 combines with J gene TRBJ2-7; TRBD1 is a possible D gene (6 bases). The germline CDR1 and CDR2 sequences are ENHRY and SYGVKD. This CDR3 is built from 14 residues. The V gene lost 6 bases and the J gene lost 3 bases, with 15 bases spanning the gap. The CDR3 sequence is CAISEQGDGYEQYF. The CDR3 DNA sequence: TGTGCCATCAGCGAACAGGGTGACGGCTACGAGCAGTACTTC.

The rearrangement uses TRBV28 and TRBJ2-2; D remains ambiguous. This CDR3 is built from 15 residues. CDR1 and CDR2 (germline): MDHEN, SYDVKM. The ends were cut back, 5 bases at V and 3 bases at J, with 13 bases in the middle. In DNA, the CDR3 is TGTGCCAGCAGTCCAGCGAATAAAGACACCGGGGAGCTGTTTTTT. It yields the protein CASSPANKDTGELFF.

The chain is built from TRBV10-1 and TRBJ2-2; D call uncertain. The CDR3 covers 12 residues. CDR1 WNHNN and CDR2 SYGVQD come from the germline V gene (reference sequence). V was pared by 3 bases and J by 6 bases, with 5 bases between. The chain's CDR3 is CASSDAAGELFF. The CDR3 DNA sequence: TGCGCCAGCAGTGATGCAGCCGGGGAGCTGTTTTTT.

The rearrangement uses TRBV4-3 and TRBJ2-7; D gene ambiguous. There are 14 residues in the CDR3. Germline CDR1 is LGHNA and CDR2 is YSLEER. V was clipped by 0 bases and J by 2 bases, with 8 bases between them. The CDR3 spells CASSQDLSPYEQYF. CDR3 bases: TGCGCCAGCAGCCAAGATCTCAGTCCCTACGAGCAGTACTTC.

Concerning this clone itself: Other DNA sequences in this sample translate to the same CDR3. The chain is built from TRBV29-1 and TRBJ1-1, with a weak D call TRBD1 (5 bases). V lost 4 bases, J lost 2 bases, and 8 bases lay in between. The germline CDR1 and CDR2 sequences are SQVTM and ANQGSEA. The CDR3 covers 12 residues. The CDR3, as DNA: TGCAGCGTTGTAAGGGGTAACACTGAAGCTTTCTTT. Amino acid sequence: CSVVRGNTEAFF. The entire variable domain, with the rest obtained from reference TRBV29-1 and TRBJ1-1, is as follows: SAVISQKPSRDICQRGTSLTIQCQVDSQVTMMFWYRQQPGQSLTLIATANQGSEATYESGFVIDKFPISRPNLTFSTLTVSNMSPEDSSIYLCSVVRGNTEAFFGQGTRLTVV.

The CDR3 DNA follows: TGTGCCAGCAGCTTTAAGTCTGGCACCTACAATGAGCAGTTCTTC. It encodes CASSFKSGTYNEQFF. The genes are TRBV5-6 and TRBJ2-1; D is unclear. The germline CDR1 and CDR2 sequences are SGHDT and YYEEEE. The length of the CDR3 is 15 residues. V was cut by 2 bases and J by 2 bases, with 11 bases left in between.

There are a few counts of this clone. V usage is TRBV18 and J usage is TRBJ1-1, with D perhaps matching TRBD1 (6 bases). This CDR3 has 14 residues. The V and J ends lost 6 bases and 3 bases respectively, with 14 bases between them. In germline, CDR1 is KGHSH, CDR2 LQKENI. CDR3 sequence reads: CASSTSGADTEAFF. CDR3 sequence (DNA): TGTGCCAGCTCTACCTCAGGGGCGGACACTGAAGCTTTCTTT.

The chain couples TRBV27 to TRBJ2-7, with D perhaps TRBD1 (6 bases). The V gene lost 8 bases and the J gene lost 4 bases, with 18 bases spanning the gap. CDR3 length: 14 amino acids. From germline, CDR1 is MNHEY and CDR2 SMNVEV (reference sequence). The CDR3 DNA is TGTGCCAGCTCGGTATTGGGACATGTTTACGAGCAGTACTTC. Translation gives CASSVLGHVYEQYF.

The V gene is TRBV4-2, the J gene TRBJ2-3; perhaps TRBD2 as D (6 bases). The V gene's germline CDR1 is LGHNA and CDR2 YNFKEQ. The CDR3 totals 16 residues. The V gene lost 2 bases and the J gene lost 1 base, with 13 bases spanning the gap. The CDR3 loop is CASSQSAGRGTDTQYF. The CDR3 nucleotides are TGTGCCAGCAGCCAAAGTGCGGGGCGCGGCACAGATACGCAGTATTTT.

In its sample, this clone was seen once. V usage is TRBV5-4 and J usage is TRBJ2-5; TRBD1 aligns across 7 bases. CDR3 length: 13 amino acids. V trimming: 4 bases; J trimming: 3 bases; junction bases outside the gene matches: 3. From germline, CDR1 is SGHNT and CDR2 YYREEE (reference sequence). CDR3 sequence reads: CASSRGTEETQYF. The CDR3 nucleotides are TGTGCCAGCAGCCGTGGGACAGAAGAGACCCAGTACTTC.

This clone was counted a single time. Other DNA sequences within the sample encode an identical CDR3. CDR3 sequence (DNA): TGTGCCAGCAGCTTAGGGGGGGTTGAGCAGTTCTTC. As protein: CASSLGGVEQFF. This chain links TRBV11-3 with TRBJ2-1, with a weak D call TRBD2 (6 bases). V lost 1 base and J lost 9, with 7 bases in between. CDR1 SGHNT and CDR2 YENEEA come from the germline V gene. The CDR3 extends over 12 amino acids.

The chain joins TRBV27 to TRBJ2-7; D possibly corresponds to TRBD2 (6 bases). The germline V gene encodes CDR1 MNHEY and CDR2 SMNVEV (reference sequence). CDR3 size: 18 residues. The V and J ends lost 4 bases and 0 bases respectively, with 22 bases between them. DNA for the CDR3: TGTGCCAGCAGTTCGAACCTTCGGGACTCCTCTACCTCCTACGAGCAGTACTTC. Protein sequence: CASSSNLRDSSTSYEQYF.

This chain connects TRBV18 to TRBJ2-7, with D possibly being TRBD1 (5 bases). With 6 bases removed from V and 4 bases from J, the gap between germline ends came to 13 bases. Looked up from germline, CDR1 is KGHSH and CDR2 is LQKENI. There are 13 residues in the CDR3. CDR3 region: CASSPRKGYEQYF. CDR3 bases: TGTGCCAGCTCCCCGAGGAAGGGGTACGAGCAGTACTTC.

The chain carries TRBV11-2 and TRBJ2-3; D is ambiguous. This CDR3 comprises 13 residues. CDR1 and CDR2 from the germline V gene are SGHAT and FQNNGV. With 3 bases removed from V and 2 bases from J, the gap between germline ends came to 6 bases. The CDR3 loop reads CASSFRPTDTQYF. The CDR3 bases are TGTGCCAGCAGCTTTCGTCCCACAGATACGCAGTATTTT. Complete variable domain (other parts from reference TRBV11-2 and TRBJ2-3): EAGVAQSPRYKIIEKRQSVAFWCNPISGHATLYWYQQILGQGPKLLIQFQNNGVVDDSQLPKDRFSAERLKGVDSTLKIQPAKLEDSAVYLCASSFRPTDTQYFGPGTRLTVL.

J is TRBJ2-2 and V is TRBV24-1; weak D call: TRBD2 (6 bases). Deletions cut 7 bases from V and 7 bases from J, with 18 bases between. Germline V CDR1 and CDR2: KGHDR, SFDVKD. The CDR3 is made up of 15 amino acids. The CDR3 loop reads CATSEGRPEGGELFF. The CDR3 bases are TGTGCCACCAGCGAAGGGAGGCCGGAGGGCGGGGAGCTGTTTTTT.

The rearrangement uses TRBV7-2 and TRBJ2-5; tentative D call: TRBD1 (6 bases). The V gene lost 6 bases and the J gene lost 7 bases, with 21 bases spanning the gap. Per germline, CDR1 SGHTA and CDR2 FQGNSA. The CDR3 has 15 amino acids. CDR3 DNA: TGTGCCAGCAGTTGGGGGACACGGGGTCGGGGGACCCAGTACTTC. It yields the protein CASSWGTRGRGTQYF.

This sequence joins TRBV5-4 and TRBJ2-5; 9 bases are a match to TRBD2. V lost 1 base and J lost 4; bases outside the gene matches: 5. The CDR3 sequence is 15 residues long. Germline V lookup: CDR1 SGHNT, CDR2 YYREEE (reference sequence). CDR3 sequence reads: CASSLPYSGGETQYF. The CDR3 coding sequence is TGTGCCAGCAGCTTGCCTTATAGCGGGGGAGAGACCCAGTACTTC.

Here the CDR3 reads CASSTGQNNEQFF. The CDR3 nucleotides are TGTGCCAGCAGTACCGGACAGAACAATGAGCAGTTCTTC. This rearrangement joins TRBV6-6 to TRBJ2-1; TRBD1 might be the D (6 bases). The germline V and J ends were trimmed by 5 bases and 5 bases, with 10 bases remaining between them. The CDR3 is 13 amino acids. CDR1 and CDR2 from the germline V gene are MNHNY and SVGAGI (reference sequence).

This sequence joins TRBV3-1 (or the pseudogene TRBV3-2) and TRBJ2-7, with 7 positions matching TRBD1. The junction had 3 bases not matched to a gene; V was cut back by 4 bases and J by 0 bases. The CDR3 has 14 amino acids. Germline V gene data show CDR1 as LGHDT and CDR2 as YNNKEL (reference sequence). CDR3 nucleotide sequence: TGTGCCAGCAGCCGACAGGGAAACTCCTACGAGCAGTACTTC. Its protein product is CASSRQGNSYEQYF.

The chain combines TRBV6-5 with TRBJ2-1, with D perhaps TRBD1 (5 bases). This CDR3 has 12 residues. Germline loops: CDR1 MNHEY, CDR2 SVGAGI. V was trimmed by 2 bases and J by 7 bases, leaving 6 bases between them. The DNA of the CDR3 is TGTGCCAGCAGTTACCCAGGGAATGAGCAGTTCTTC. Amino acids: CASSYPGNEQFF.

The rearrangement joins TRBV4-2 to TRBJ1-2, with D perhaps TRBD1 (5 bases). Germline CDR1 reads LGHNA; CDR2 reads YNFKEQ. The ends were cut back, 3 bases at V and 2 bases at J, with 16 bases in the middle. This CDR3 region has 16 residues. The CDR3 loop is CASSQNPTDLNYGYTF. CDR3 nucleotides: TGTGCCAGCAGCCAGAACCCGACAGATTTAAACTATGGCTACACCTTC.

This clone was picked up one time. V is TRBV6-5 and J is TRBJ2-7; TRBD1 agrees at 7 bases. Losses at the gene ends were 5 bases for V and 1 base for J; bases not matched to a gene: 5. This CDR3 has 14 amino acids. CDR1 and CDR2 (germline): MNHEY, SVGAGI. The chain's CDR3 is CASSPTGDSYEQYF. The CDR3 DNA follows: TGTGCCAGCAGTCCTACAGGGGATTCCTACGAGCAGTACTTC.

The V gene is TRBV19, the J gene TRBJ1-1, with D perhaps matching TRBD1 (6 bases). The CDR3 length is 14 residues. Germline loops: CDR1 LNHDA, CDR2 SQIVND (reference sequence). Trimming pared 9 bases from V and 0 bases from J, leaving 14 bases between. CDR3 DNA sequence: TGTGCCAGCAGGGGCCGCCATATGAACACTGAAGCTTTCTTT. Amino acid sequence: CASRGRHMNTEAFF.

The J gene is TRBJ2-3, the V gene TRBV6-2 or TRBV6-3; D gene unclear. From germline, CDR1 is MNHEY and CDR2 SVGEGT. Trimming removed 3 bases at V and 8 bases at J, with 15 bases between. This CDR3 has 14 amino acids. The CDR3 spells CASSYGLQYGTQYF. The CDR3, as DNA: TGTGCCAGCAGTTATGGGCTACAATACGGTACGCAGTATTTT.

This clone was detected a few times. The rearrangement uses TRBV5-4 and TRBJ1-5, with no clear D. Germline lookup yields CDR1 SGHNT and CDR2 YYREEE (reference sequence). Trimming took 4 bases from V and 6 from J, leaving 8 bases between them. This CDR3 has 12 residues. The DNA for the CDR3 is TGTGCCAGCAGCCGGGAGGGTCAGCCCCAGCATTTT. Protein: CASSREGQPQHF.